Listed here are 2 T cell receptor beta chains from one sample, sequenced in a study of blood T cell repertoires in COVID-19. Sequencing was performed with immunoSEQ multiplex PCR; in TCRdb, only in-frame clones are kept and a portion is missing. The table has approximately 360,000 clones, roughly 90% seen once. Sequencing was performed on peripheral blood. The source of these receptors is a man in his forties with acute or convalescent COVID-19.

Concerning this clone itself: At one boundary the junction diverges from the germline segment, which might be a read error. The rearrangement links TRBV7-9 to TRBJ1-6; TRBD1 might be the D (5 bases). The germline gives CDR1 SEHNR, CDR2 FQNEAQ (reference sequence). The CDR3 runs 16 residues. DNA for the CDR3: TGTGCCAGCAGCCACACCCCAGGGATGGATAATCCACCCCTCCACTTT. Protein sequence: CASSHTPGMDNPPLHF.

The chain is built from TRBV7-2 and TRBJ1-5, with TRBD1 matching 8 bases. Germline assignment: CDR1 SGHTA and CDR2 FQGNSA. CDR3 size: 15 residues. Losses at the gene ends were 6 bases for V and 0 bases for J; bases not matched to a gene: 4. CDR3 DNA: TGTGCCAGCAGTCCCGACAGGGGTAGCAATCAGCCCCAGCATTTT. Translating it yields CASSPDRGSNQPQHF.